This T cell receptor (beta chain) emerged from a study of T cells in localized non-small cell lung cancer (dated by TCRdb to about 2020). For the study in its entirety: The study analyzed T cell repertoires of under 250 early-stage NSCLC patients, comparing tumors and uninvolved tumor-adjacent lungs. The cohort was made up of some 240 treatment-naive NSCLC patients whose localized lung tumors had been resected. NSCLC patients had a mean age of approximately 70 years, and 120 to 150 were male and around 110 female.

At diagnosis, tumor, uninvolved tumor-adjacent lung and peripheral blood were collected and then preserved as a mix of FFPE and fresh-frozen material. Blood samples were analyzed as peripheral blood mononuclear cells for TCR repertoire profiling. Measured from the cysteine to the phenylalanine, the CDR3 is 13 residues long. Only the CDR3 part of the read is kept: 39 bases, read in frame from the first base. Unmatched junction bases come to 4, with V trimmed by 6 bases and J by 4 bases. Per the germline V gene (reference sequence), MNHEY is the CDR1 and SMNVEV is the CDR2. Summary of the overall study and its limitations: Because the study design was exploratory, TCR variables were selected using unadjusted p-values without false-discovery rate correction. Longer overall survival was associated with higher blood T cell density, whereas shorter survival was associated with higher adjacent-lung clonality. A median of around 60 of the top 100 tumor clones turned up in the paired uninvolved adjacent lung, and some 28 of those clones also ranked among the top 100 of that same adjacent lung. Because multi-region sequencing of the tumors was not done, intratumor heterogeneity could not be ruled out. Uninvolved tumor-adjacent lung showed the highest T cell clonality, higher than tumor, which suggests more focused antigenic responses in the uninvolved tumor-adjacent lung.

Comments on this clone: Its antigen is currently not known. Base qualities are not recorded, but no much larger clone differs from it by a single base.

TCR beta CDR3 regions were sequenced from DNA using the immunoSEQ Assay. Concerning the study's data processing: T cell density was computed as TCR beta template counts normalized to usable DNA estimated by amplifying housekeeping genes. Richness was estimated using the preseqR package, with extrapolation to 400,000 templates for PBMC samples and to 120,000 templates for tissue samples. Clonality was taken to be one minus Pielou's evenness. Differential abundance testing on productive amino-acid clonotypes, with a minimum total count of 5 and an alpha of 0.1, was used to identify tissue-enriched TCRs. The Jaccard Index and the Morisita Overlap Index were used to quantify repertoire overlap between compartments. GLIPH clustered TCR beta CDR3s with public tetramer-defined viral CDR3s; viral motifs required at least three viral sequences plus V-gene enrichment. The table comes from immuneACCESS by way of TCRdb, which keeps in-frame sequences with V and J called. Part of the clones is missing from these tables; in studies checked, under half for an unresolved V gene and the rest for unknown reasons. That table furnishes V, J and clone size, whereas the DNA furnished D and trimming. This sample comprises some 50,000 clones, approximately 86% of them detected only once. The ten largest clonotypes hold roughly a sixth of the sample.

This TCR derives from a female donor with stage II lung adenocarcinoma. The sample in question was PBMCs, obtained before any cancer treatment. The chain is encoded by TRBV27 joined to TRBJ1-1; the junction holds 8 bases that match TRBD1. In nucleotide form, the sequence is TGTGCCAGCAGCGCGACAGGGGTCACTGAAGCTTTCTTT. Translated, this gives CASSATGVTEAFF.